This T cell receptor (beta chain) came from a study of T-cell reconstitution after alpha-beta-depleted transplantation in children. Points from the study as a whole: Several hundred expanded graft clones reportedly were the source of alpha-beta T cells about two months after transplant. T-cell counts and diversity at one year following transplant were attributed mainly to newly produced T cells. Some patients' high day-60 TCRbeta diversity was traced to surviving recipient T cells and thymic progenitors.

V lost 5 bases to trimming and J lost 7 bases, with 12 bases between them. This CDR3 is built from 13 residues. Germline CDR1 is MDHEN and CDR2 is SYDVKM. Unique molecular identifiers were built into the TCRbeta library. TCRdb reprocessed the PCR reads via MiXCR and lists one record per CDR3 protein. The sample contains about 58,000 distinct CDR3 sequences, 44% of which appear only once. To note about this clonotype: Its specificity is unknown.

This receptor was obtained from a male patient younger than 18 who had a stem cell transplant for acute lymphoblastic leukemia, so the T cells may come from the graft donor. Sequences were derived from PBMCs, mostly from graft donor cells, sampled 360 days after TCRalphabeta/CD19-depleted stem cell transplant. The genes are TRBV28 and TRBJ2-1; D perhaps matches TRBD1 (5 bases). CDR3 in DNA: TGTGCCAGCAGTGGCTGGGGCAGGAATGAGCAGTTCTTC. This gives the protein CASSGWGRNEQFF.